This T cell receptor (beta chain) was sequenced during a study of T cell responses to AZD1222 COVID-19 vaccine. Findings and limits, study-wide: Without day 14 samples, only post-peak T cell repertoires were studied. Spike-wide vaccine-associated CD4 TCRs dominated at 160-218 and 743-854. Reports indicate that nearly half of spike-specific TCRs are directed at unmutated variant regions. Just a handful of people given AZD1222 tested seropositive at baseline.

The CDR3 totals 13 residues. Trimming shortened V by 3 bases and J by 4 bases, and 6 bases separated the two germline ends. Comments on this clone: Its specificity is unknown.

Some clones are missing from TCRdb's copy, which holds only in-frame ones; the method was immunoSEQ multiplex PCR. The table records 150,000 or so clones, about 91% of them present only once. The sample in question was peripheral blood, obtained on day 0 of AZD1222 vaccination. The V gene is TRBV12-3 or TRBV12-4, the J gene TRBJ2-2, with D maybe TRBD2 (6 bases). The clonotype comes from an adult in good health. In DNA form, the CDR3 reads TGTGCCAGCAGTTTTAGCGGCACCGGGGAGCTGTTTTTT. Translating it yields CASSFSGTGELFF.